A selection of T cell receptor beta chains follows, all from one sample in a study of blood T cell repertoires in COVID-19. Method: immunoSEQ multiplex PCR; TCRdb's copy keeps in-frame clones and lacks some. This table has more than 400,000 clones, approximately 90% appearing once. The sample taken for sequencing was PBMCs or T cells enriched from blood (not recorded which). The receptors stem from a woman aged 18-29 years who had recovered from COVID-19. Both conserved end residues are part of each CDR3. Fields, in order: clone size, V gene, J gene, D gene, CDR3 DNA, CDR3 protein. D genes are given only for firm matches. Some rows mark clone size as missing; the rest say once, few, many or name a class of expanded clone.

once	TRBV18	TRBJ1-1	.	TGTGCCAGCTCACCATTTACGGGGACAACCGGTGAAGCTTTCTTT	CASSPFTGTTGEAFF
.	TRBV5-8	TRBJ2-7	.	TGTGCCAGCAGCTTACTCGGACACTCCTACGAGCAGTACTTC	CASSLLGHSYEQYF
.	TRBV5-5	TRBJ2-7	TRBD1	TGTGCCAGCAGCTGGGGACAGGGGGCCTACGAGCAGTACTTC	CASSWGQGAYEQYF
.	TRBV4-1	TRBJ1-4	TRBD1	TGCGCCAGCTCCCGGTCCGGGACAGGGGTCGAAAAACTGTTTTTT	CASSRSGTGVEKLFF
.	TRBV4-1	TRBJ1-4	TRBD1	TGCGCCAGCAGCTTCCGACAGGGGGGTGAAAAACTGTTTTTT	CASSFRQGGEKLFF
.	TRBV6-5	TRBJ2-5	.	TGTGCCAGCAGCGCCGCCTATCAAGAGACCCAGTACTTC	CASSAAYQETQYF
once	TRBV6-5	TRBJ2-5	TRBD2	TGTGCCAGCAGTCATCGGACCTACGGGGGGGAGACCCAGTACTTC	CASSHRTYGGETQYF
.	TRBV28	TRBJ1-4	.	TGTGCCAGCCGCCCTCCAGGGGAAGGTGAAAAACTGTTTTTT	CASRPPGEGEKLFF
few	TRBV5-1	TRBJ1-6	.	TGCGCCAGCAGCTCTCACCTCCGGGACAAAAATTCACCCCTCCACTTT	CASSSHLRDKNSPLHF
.	TRBV6-5	TRBJ1-5	.	TGTGCCAGCAGTTACTCAGCCGATCAGCCCCAGCATTTT	CASSYSADQPQHF
once	TRBV19	TRBJ1-2	TRBD1	TGTGCCAGTAGTCCAACAGGGGTAGTCTATGGCTACACCTTC	CASSPTGVVYGYTF
once	TRBV6-5	TRBJ1-1	.	TGTGCCAGCAGTTACCGGGGGGGTGCGACTGAAGCTTTCTTT	CASSYRGGATEAFF
.	TRBV11-2	TRBJ1-4	.	TGTGCCAGCAGCTTAGGACAGGTGAATGAAAAACTGTTTTTT	CASSLGQVNEKLFF
.	TRBV28	TRBJ1-2	.	TGTGCCAGCAGTTCCCCGGGACACCTCAGTGGAGGCTACACCTTC	CASSSPGHLSGGYTF
once	TRBV7-2	TRBJ1-3	TRBD1	TGTGCCAGCAGCTGGGACAGAGGAAACACCATATATTTT	CASSWDRGNTIYF
.	TRBV7-9	TRBJ1-3	.	TGTGCCAGCAGCCCCGCCATAGAGAGTCTACGCTCTGGAAACACCATATATTTT	CASSPAIESLRSGNTIYF
.	TRBV2	TRBJ2-2	.	TGTGCCAGCAGTTACAGGCTCGGGGAGCTGTTTTTT	CASSYRLGELFF
.	TRBV28	TRBJ1-5	.	TGTGCCAGCACCCTGGGTACGACGGGGCCCCAGCATTTT	CASTLGTTGPQHF
.	TRBV2	TRBJ2-1	.	TGTGCCAGCAGAGGGGTGGGGGGCTACAATGAGCAGTTCTTC	CASRGVGGYNEQFF
.	TRBV29-1	TRBJ2-7	.	TGCAGCGTTGGCGCGGAGGATCAATACGAGCAGTACTTC	CSVGAEDQYEQYF
.	TRBV29-1	TRBJ1-2	.	TGCAGCGTTGAAGATGAGGGTCGTTCGAGCTATGGCTACACCTTC	CSVEDEGRSSYGYTF
.	TRBV28	TRBJ1-5	.	TGTGCCAGCAGGCGTAGGGACGGGACTGCAATTAGCAATCAGCCCCAGCATTTT	CASRRRDGTAISNQPQHF
.	TRBV5-1	TRBJ2-3	TRBD1	TGCGCCAGCAGCTTAGGGGGCAGCACAGATACGCAGTATTTT	CASSLGGSTDTQYF
.	TRBV3-1/TRBV3-2	TRBJ2-1	.	TGTGCCAGCAGCCAAGATGCGGGGAGCTCCTACAATGAGCAGTTCTTC	CASSQDAGSSYNEQFF
once	TRBV21-1	TRBJ1-1	.	TGTGCCAGCAGCAAAAAGGCCGGGACTATGAACACTGAAGCTTTCTTT	CASSKKAGTMNTEAFF
.	TRBV6-1	TRBJ1-6	TRBD1	TGTGCCAGCAGTGAAGTGACAGGGATAATCTATAATTCACCCCTCCACTTT	CASSEVTGIIYNSPLHF
few	TRBV14	TRBJ1-4	TRBD1	TGTGCCAGCAGCCAAAGAATCTCAGCCGGGACAGACTATGAAAAACTGTTTTTT	CASSQRISAGTDYEKLFF
.	TRBV11-2	TRBJ1-1	.	TGTGCCAGCAGCTTAGTGGCAATCAGTAAGACTGAAGCTTTCTTT	CASSLVAISKTEAFF
.	TRBV19	TRBJ2-6	.	TGTGCCAGTGCCGTGGGGCCTGGGGCCAACGTCCTGACTTTC	CASAVGPGANVLTF
.	TRBV19	TRBJ2-2	.	TGTGCCAGTAGTGCCCGACTAGTAACCGGGGAGCTGTTTTTT	CASSARLVTGELFF
.	TRBV27	TRBJ1-5	.	TGTGCCAGCAGCCCGTTGGGAGGGCAAGGTCAGCCCCAGCATTTT	CASSPLGGQGQPQHF
.	TRBV7-9	TRBJ1-1	.	TGTGCCAGCAGCTTGGGGGCAGGGGCTAACACTGAAGCTTTCTTT	CASSLGAGANTEAFF
once	TRBV27	TRBJ1-2	.	TGTGCCAGCAGTTTCCAGGGAAACTATGGCTACACCTTC	CASSFQGNYGYTF
.	TRBV27	TRBJ2-2	.	TGTGCCAGCAGTTTGTTATCCCGGGCCGGGGAGCTGTTTTTT	CASSLLSRAGELFF
.	TRBV5-6	TRBJ1-1	.	TGTGCCAGCAGCTTGAACGAACAGGTCTTT	CASSLNEQVF
.	TRBV19	TRBJ1-5	.	TGTGCCAGTAAGGCCCAGGACACGTCAAATCAGCCCCAGCATTTT	CASKAQDTSNQPQHF
.	TRBV4-1	TRBJ1-3	.	TGCGCCAGCAGCCAAGACGGCGGAGGCGAGCTTGGAAACACCATATATTTT	CASSQDGGGELGNTIYF
few	TRBV5-1	TRBJ2-7	.	TGCGCCAGCAGCTTGCATTTTCCCCCCTACGAGCAGTACTTC	CASSLHFPPYEQYF
.	TRBV5-5	TRBJ1-1	.	TGTGCCAGCAGCTACGGACTGGTGGCAATGACTGAAGCTTTCTTT	CASSYGLVAMTEAFF
.	TRBV2	TRBJ2-1	TRBD2	TGTGCCACTATTCTAGCGGGCTACTACAATGAGCAGTTCTTC	CATILAGYYNEQFF
.	TRBV5-1	TRBJ2-2	TRBD1	TGCGCCAGCAGTTTCCACCCAGGGACAGCTAACACCGGGGAGCTGTTTTTT	CASSFHPGTANTGELFF
.	TRBV6-5	TRBJ2-3	.	TGTGCCAGCAGTTACAGGAGTGGGACAGATACGCAGTATTTT	CASSYRSGTDTQYF
.	TRBV6-5	TRBJ1-1	.	TGTGCCAGCAGTACGAACAGGGCTTCGAACACTGAAGCTTTCTTT	CASSTNRASNTEAFF
.	TRBV5-1	TRBJ1-5	.	TGCGCCAGCAGCCTGGGAGGAGATCAGCCCCAGCATTTT	CASSLGGDQPQHF
.	TRBV3-1/TRBV3-2	TRBJ1-1	TRBD1	TGTGCCAGCAGCCTCTCAACAGGGGGCACTGAAGCTTTCTTT	CASSLSTGGTEAFF
.	TRBV27	TRBJ2-7	.	TGTGCCAGCAGTTCGGCGGGGGAACAGGGCGAGCAGTACTTC	CASSSAGEQGEQYF
.	TRBV27	TRBJ1-2	TRBD1	TGTGCCAGCAGTTCCTACAGGGGGTCCTATGGCTACACCTTC	CASSSYRGSYGYTF
once	TRBV30	TRBJ1-1	TRBD1	TGTGCCTGGAACCGGGACAGGGCCCCTTCAATGTACACTGAAGCTTTCTTT	CAWNRDRAPSMYTEAFF
.	TRBV4-1	TRBJ2-7	.	TGCGCCAGCAGCCCCCAGGGTAGGAACGAGCAGTACTTC	CASSPQGRNEQYF
.	TRBV11-3	TRBJ2-3	.	TGTGCCAGCAGCTTCGGCGGGGCGACAGATACGCAGTATTTT	CASSFGGATDTQYF
.	TRBV18	TRBJ1-6	.	TGTGCCAGCTCCCCGCCGGGGGATTCACCCCTCCACTTT	CASSPPGDSPLHF
.	TRBV25-1	TRBJ2-3	TRBD1	TGTGCCAGCAGTGTCGTGCCTGGACAGGGAGGTTTAGTGGATACGCAGTATTTT	CASSVVPGQGGLVDTQYF
.	TRBV28	TRBJ1-1	.	TGTGCCAGCAGTTTACAGGCCCCGAACACTGAAGCTTTCTTT	CASSLQAPNTEAFF
.	TRBV7-9	TRBJ1-4	.	TGTGCCAGCAGCCGGACACGAGATGAAAAACTGTTTTTT	CASSRTRDEKLFF
.	TRBV2	TRBJ1-1	.	TGTGCCAGCCATAAATCGGGGGGCTGGGGCACTGAAGCTTTCTTT	CASHKSGGWGTEAFF
.	TRBV5-1	TRBJ1-1	.	TGCGCCAGCAGCTTGGAGGGGCAGGGGACTGAAGCTTTCTTT	CASSLEGQGTEAFF
.	TRBV14	TRBJ2-5	.	TGTGCCAGCAGCCAGGGATGGGGGCTAATGGAGACCCAGTACTTC	CASSQGWGLMETQYF
once	TRBV5-1	TRBJ2-3	.	TGCGCCAGCAGAGGACTCCCGGCCGCAGATACGCAGTATTTT	CASRGLPAADTQYF